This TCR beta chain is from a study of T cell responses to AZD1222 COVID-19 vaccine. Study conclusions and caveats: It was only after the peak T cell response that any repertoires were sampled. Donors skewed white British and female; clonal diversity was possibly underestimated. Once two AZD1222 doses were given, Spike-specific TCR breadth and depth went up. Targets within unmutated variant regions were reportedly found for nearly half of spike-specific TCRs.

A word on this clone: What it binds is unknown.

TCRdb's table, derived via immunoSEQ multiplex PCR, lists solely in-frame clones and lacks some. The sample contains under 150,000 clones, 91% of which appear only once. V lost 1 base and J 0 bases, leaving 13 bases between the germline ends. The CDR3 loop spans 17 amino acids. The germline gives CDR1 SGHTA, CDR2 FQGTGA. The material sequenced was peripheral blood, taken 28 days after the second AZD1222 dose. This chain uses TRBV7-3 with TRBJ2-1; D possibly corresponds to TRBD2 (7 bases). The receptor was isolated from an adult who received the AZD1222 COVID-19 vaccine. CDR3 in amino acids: CASSLIGGGASYNEQFF. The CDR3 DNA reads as TGTGCCAGCAGCTTAATAGGAGGGGGGGCCTCCTACAATGAGCAGTTCTTC.